These 30 T cell receptor beta chains originate from one sample sequenced in a study of PD-L1 blockade in urothelial cancer. Produced via immunoSEQ multiplex PCR; TCRdb's table is partial and in-frame only. The sample has about 100,000 clones, approximately 91% seen once. The source was PBMCs, collected around atezolizumab (anti-PD-L1) treatment. The receptor source for this set is a woman of 80 years or more with urothelial cancer.

This clone turned up a few times. The chain is built from TRBV7-3 and TRBJ2-1; TRBD2 agrees at 7 bases. J gave up 6 bases and V 4 bases, and 9 bases lay outside the gene matches. Germline V gene lookup returns CDR1 SGHTA and CDR2 FQGTGA. The CDR3 has 15 residues. The CDR3 here is CASSSKRDPLNEQFF. The DNA of the CDR3 is TGTGCCAGCAGCTCTAAGCGGGATCCACTCAATGAGCAGTTCTTC.

This chain uses TRBV10-3 with TRBJ2-1; D is perhaps TRBD2 (5 bases). Trimming removed 7 bases from V and 1 base from J, with 17 bases in between. This CDR3 comprises 16 residues. Germline V gene lookup returns CDR1 ENHRY and CDR2 SYGVKD. CDR3 in amino acids: CAITRVGAGSYNEQFF. The CDR3 DNA is TGTGCCATCACCCGAGTCGGTGCGGGTTCCTACAATGAGCAGTTCTTC.

J is TRBJ2-2 and V is TRBV7-9; D perhaps matches TRBD1 (5 bases). Germline values: CDR1 SEHNR, CDR2 FQNEAQ (reference sequence). V lost 8 bases, J lost 5 bases, and 15 bases lay in between. There are 14 residues in the CDR3. CDR3 bases: TGTGCCAGCGCCAGACAGTCCGTGACCGGGGAGCTGTTTTTT. Amino acid sequence: CASARQSVTGELFF.

The chain links TRBV6-6 to TRBJ2-7; maybe TRBD1 (6 bases). Germline V gene data show CDR1 as MNHNY and CDR2 as SVGAGI (reference sequence). Trimming took off 4 bases at V and 1 base at J, with 14 bases between the two ends. The CDR3 length is 15 residues. CDR3 in amino acids: CASSSSSQGSYEQYF. CDR3 coding DNA: TGTGCCAGCAGTTCTAGCTCCCAGGGGTCCTACGAGCAGTACTTC.

The chain uses TRBV5-1 and TRBJ2-5; TRBD2 aligns across 7 bases. V shed 3 bases and J 5 bases; nucleotides not matched to a gene: 10. Germline lookup yields CDR1 SGHRS and CDR2 YFSETQ. CDR3 length: 15 amino acids. The CDR3 nucleotides are TGCGCCAGCAGCTCGAGGGGAGGGCCCATGGAGACCCAGTACTTC. As protein: CASSSRGGPMETQYF.

This chain uses TRBV4-1 with TRBJ1-1; TRBD1 is a possible D gene (5 bases). The V end lost 5 bases, the J end lost 1 base, and 17 bases lay between the germline ends. The length of the CDR3 is 16 residues. Germline assignment: CDR1 MGHRA and CDR2 YSYEKL. The CDR3 loop is CASSSTPGGPNTEAFF. For the CDR3, the DNA is TGCGCCAGCAGCTCGACACCCGGGGGACCGAACACTGAAGCTTTCTTT.

The chain joins TRBV27 to TRBJ2-1; no clear D gene. The CDR3 totals 11 residues. CDR1 and CDR2 (germline): MNHEY, SMNVEV (reference sequence). Trimming cost V 6 bases and J 13 bases, with 13 bases left between them. The CDR3 region has the DNA TGTGCCAGCAGAACGTGGGCCGAACAGTTCTTC. It translates to CASRTWAEQFF.

The chain has TRBV15 and TRBJ2-3; D gene uncertain. Germline CDR1 reads LNHNV; CDR2 reads YYDKDF (reference sequence). The CDR3 has 13 amino acids. The germline V and J ends were trimmed by 1 base and 6 bases, with 8 bases remaining between them. The chain's CDR3 is CATSRGQRDTQYF. The DNA for the CDR3 is TGTGCCACCAGCAGAGGCCAGAGGGATACGCAGTATTTT.

The V gene is TRBV30, the J gene TRBJ1-5; 10 bases align to TRBD1. With V trimmed by 0 bases and J by 6 bases, 2 bases remained unmatched. Germline V gene lookup returns CDR1 GTSNPN and CDR2 SVGIG (reference sequence). CDR3 length: 14 amino acids. CDR3 region: CAWSVGTGVQPQHF. The CDR3 region has the DNA TGTGCCTGGAGTGTAGGGACAGGGGTTCAGCCCCAGCATTTT. The full variable domain, rest sourced from reference TRBV30 and TRBJ1-5, is SQTIHQWPATLVQPVGSPLSLECTVEGTSNPNLYWYRQAAGRGLQLLFYSVGIGQISSEVPQNLSASRPQDRQFILSSKKLLLSDSGFYLCAWSVGTGVQPQHFGDGTRLSIL.

The rearrangement links TRBV27 to TRBJ2-7; no clear D. The V end was cut by 0 bases, the J end by 5 bases, with 8 bases between. Per germline, CDR1 MNHEY and CDR2 SMNVEV (reference sequence). CDR3 size: 13 residues. CDR3 residues: CASSLSSRNEQYF. In nucleotides, the CDR3 is TGTGCCAGCAGTTTATCCAGCAGGAACGAGCAGTACTTC.

The chain couples TRBV5-1 to TRBJ2-2; TRBD2 aligns across 11 bases. This CDR3 spans 15 amino acids. V shed 6 bases and J 4 bases; nucleotides not matched to a gene: 5. Per germline, CDR1 SGHRS and CDR2 YFSETQ. DNA of the CDR3: TGCGCCAGCAACGGCGGGACTAGCGGCACCGGGGAGCTGTTTTTT. It translates to CASNGGTSGTGELFF.

The chain's CDR3 is CASSLGGQGRFAKFF. The CDR3, as DNA: TGTGCCAGCAGCTTAGGGGGACAGGGACGCTTCGCTAAGTTCTTC. The chain uses TRBV7-2 and TRBJ2-1, with TRBD1 matching 9 bases. Germline CDR1 reads SGHTA; CDR2 reads FQGNSA. The CDR3 length is 15 residues. The V and J ends lost 1 base and 14 bases, in that order; junction bases with no gene match: 12.

The chain couples TRBV28 to TRBJ1-4, with TRBD1 as a possible D gene (5 bases). CDR3 length: 18 residues. Per the germline V gene, CDR1 is MDHEN and CDR2 is SYDVKM. The V end was cut by 9 bases, the J end by 4 bases, with 27 bases between. This CDR3 is CARLEKTRGAWSNEKLFF. CDR3 in DNA: TGTGCCAGGCTAGAAAAGACCCGTGGGGCTTGGAGTAATGAAAAACTGTTTTTT.

The chain uses TRBV29-1 and TRBJ2-5; 8 bases align to TRBD1. The V segment lost 8 bases and the J segment 5 bases; nucleotides outside the gene matches: 7. The CDR3 runs 12 residues. The germline V gene has CDR1 SQVTM and CDR2 ANQGSEA. CDR3 sequence: CSIGQGGETQYF. The CDR3 nucleotides read TGCAGCATTGGACAGGGCGGGGAGACCCAGTACTTC.

The J gene is TRBJ1-4, the V gene TRBV2, with a tentative D call TRBD1 (5 bases). V lost 2 bases and J 2 bases, leaving 9 bases between the germline ends. The CDR3 sequence is 15 residues long. Germline V gives CDR1 SNHLY, CDR2 FYNNEI. The CDR3 bases are TGTGCCAGCAGTGAAATGGCAGGGACTAATGAAAAACTGTTTTTT. As protein: CASSEMAGTNEKLFF.

V gene TRBV30 combines with J gene TRBJ1-2, with 7 bases identical to TRBD1. Trimming removed 5 bases from V and 5 bases from J; junction bases left unmatched: 11. The CDR3 is 14 residues long. From germline, CDR1 is GTSNPN and CDR2 SVGIG (reference sequence). CDR3: CAWAKGQASYGYTF. The CDR3 nucleotides read TGTGCCTGGGCTAAAGGACAGGCCAGTTATGGCTACACCTTC.

The V gene is TRBV30, the J gene TRBJ1-1; D may be TRBD1 (5 bases). The germline V and J ends were trimmed by 0 bases and 4 bases, with 12 bases remaining between them. The CDR3 loop spans 14 amino acids. Germline V gene lookup returns CDR1 GTSNPN and CDR2 SVGIG (reference sequence). The CDR3 bases are TGTGCCTGGAGTGTACGTCGGCAGGGCACTGAAGCTTTCTTT. This gives the protein CAWSVRRQGTEAFF.

This clone was detected once. The chain links TRBV6-6 to TRBJ1-1, with TRBD1 matching 11 bases. V shed 8 bases, J shed 3 bases, and the junction held 11 bases outside the gene matches. The CDR3 covers 16 residues. Looked up from germline, CDR1 is MNHNY and CDR2 is SVGAGI (reference sequence). CDR3 in amino acids: CASSPGDRGFHTEAFF. The CDR3 coding sequence is TGTGCCAGCTCCCCTGGGGACAGGGGGTTTCACACTGAAGCTTTCTTT.

The rearrangement joins TRBV5-1 to TRBJ2-1; 10 bases map to TRBD2. The germline V gene has CDR1 SGHRS and CDR2 YFSETQ. V dropped 4 bases and J dropped 8; count of bases not matched to a gene: 6. CDR3 length: 14 amino acids. The CDR3 DNA sequence: TGCGCCAGCAGCCCAAAAGGACTAGCGGATGAGCAGTTCTTC. It codes for CASSPKGLADEQFF.

The gene calls are TRBV10-3 and TRBJ2-7, with 8 bases that match TRBD2. The CDR3 runs to 15 residues. Losses at the gene ends were 0 bases for V and 6 bases for J; bases not matched to a gene: 7. CDR1 and CDR2 from the germline V gene are ENHRY and SYGVKD. The CDR3 region has the DNA TGTGCCATCAGTGAGTCGCAGGCGGGAGGAGGCGAGCAGTACTTC. Amino acids: CAISESQAGGGEQYF.

This chain connects TRBV6-6 to TRBJ2-7, with D perhaps TRBD1 (6 bases). The CDR3 consists of 13 residues. Per germline, CDR1 MNHNY and CDR2 SVGAGI (reference sequence). V dropped 4 bases and J dropped 5 bases, with 12 bases sitting between them. As DNA, the CDR3 is TGTGCCAGCAGTTTCCGGGACATCCACGAGCAGTACTTC. Protein sequence: CASSFRDIHEQYF.

CDR3 sequence reads: CASSPRTSGRAEYNEQFF. CDR3 DNA: TGTGCCAGCAGCCCCCGGACTAGCGGGAGGGCCGAGTACAATGAGCAGTTCTTC. The rearrangement joins TRBV9 to TRBJ2-1, with TRBD2 matching over 15 bases. Looked up from germline, CDR1 is SGDLS and CDR2 is YYNGEE. J was trimmed by 4 bases and V by 4 bases; bases with no gene match: 9. The CDR3 contains 18 residues.

The chain couples TRBV7-2 to TRBJ2-7, with D uncertain. Trimming took off 4 bases at V and 4 bases at J, with 14 bases between the two ends. Germline-derived CDR1 and CDR2 are SGHTA and FQGNSA. CDR3 size: 14 residues. The chain's CDR3 is CASSSQRGGYEQYF. The CDR3 nucleotides read TGTGCCAGCAGCTCCCAACGCGGCGGTTACGAGCAGTACTTC.

The chain joins TRBV27 to TRBJ1-4, with D maybe TRBD1 (6 bases). Trimming removed 7 bases from V and 2 bases from J, with 11 bases in between. Germline V gene lookup returns CDR1 MNHEY and CDR2 SMNVEV (reference sequence). This CDR3 region has 14 residues. As DNA, the CDR3 is TGTGCCAGCAAGCAGGGGCCGACTAATGAAAAACTGTTTTTT. This encodes CASKQGPTNEKLFF.

The V and J genes are TRBV7-9 and TRBJ2-7; 8 nucleotides agree with TRBD1. V was clipped by 1 base and J by 9 bases; unmatched bases: 8. In germline, CDR1 is SEHNR, CDR2 FQNEAQ (reference sequence). The CDR3 has 14 residues. CDR3 nucleotide sequence: TGTGCCAGCAGCTTAGGCGGACAGGGAGCGGTGCAGTACTTC. Residues: CASSLGGQGAVQYF.

The genes are TRBV6-5 and TRBJ1-2, with 7 bases lining up with TRBD1. In germline, CDR1 is MNHEY, CDR2 SVGAGI. This CDR3 region has 15 residues. The J segment lost 7 bases and the V segment lost 0 bases, leaving 8 bases of the junction unmatched. The CDR3 loop reads CASSYSKGGKGGYTF. In DNA form, the CDR3 reads TGTGCCAGCAGTTACTCGAAAGGGGGCAAGGGTGGCTACACCTTC.

The rearrangement uses TRBV2 and TRBJ2-1; TRBD2 might be the D (6 bases). Trimming shortened V by 10 bases and J by 3 bases, and 13 bases separated the two germline ends. The CDR3 covers 13 residues. Germline loops: CDR1 SNHLY, CDR2 FYNNEI. In DNA form, the CDR3 reads TGTGCCACCGGACTATCAGGCTACAATGAGCAGTTCTTC. Amino acids: CATGLSGYNEQFF.

The genes are TRBV5-8 and TRBJ2-7, with TRBD1 matching 9 bases. Germline values: CDR1 SGHTS, CDR2 YDEGEE. V was pared by 1 base and J by 4 bases, with 6 bases of the junction left unmatched. The CDR3 extends over 15 amino acids. CDR3 sequence: CASSLTGTGRYEQYF. The DNA of the CDR3 is TGTGCCAGCAGCTTGACCGGGACAGGGAGGTACGAGCAGTACTTC.

The J gene is TRBJ2-7, the V gene TRBV5-6; TRBD1 aligns across 7 bases. J gave up 7 bases and V 4 bases, and 14 bases lay outside the gene matches. The CDR3 runs 15 residues. Germline-derived CDR1 and CDR2 are SGHDT and YYEEEE. Written as DNA, the CDR3 is TGTGCCAGCAGCAGGGTACAGGGGTCCCCAGTGGAGCAGTACTTC. The encoded protein is CASSRVQGSPVEQYF.

This clone was picked up one time. The CDR3 bases are TGTGCCAGCAGCCGCGGGACTAGCGGTTCCTACGAGCAGTACTTC. Amino acids: CASSRGTSGSYEQYF. The J gene is TRBJ2-7, the V gene TRBV5-4, with 11 bases aligning to TRBD2. This CDR3 region has 15 residues. V gave up 4 bases and J gave up 1 base; unmatched junction bases: 4. Germline CDR1 and CDR2: SGHNT and YYREEE (reference sequence).